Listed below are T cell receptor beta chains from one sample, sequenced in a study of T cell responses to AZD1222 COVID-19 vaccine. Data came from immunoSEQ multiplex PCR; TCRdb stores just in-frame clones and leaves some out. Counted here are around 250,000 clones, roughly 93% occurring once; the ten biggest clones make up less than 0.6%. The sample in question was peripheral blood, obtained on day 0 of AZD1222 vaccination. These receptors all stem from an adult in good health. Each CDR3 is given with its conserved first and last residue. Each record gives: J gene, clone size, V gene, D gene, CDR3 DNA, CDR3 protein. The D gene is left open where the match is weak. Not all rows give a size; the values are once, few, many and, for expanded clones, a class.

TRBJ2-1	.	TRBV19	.	TGTGCCAGTAGACAGGATTACTACAATGAGCAGTTCTTC	CASRQDYYNEQFF
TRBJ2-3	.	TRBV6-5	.	TGTGCCAGCAGTTACATAGCAGGCAGCACAGATACGCAGTATTTT	CASSYIAGSTDTQYF
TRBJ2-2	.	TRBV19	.	TGTGCCAGTAGTTTCGGACCTAGGGGCGGGGAGCTGTTTTTT	CASSFGPRGGELFF
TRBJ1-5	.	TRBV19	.	TGTGCCAGTAGTATGGGGACCCCGGCCAATCAGCCCCAGCATTTT	CASSMGTPANQPQHF
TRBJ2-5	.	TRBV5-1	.	TGCGCCAGCAGCTTGGTCGGCGGGGGCGGTCGGGAGACCCAGTACTTC	CASSLVGGGGRETQYF
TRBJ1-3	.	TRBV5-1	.	TGCGCCAGCAGCCCCCAGTCTGGAAACACCATATATTTT	CASSPQSGNTIYF
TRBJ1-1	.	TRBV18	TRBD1	TGTGCCAGCTCACCCAGACAGGGAGCACCTGAAGCTTTCTTT	CASSPRQGAPEAFF
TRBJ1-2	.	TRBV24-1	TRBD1	TGTGCCACCAGTGACCGCGGACAGGGACAAGGCTACACCTTC	CATSDRGQGQGYTF
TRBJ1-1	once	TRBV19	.	TGTGCCAGTAGTATGGGGACTTACACTGAAGCTTTCTTT	CASSMGTYTEAFF
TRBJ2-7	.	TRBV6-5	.	TGTGCCAGCAGTTACGGCAGGGGTGGCCTCTACGAGCAGTACTTC	CASSYGRGGLYEQYF
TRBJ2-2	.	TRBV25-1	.	TGTGCCAGCAGTGAAGGGAACACCGGGGAGCTGTTTTTT	CASSEGNTGELFF
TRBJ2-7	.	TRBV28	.	TGTGCCAGCAGTTCGTTGGACACGCTACCCTACGAGCAGTACTTC	CASSSLDTLPYEQYF
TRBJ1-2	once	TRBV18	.	TGTGCCAGCTCATCGACAGAACTCTATGGCTACACCTTC	CASSSTELYGYTF
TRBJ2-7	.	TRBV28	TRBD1	TGTGCCAGCAGTTGGGACAGGGTCTACGAGCAGTACTTC	CASSWDRVYEQYF
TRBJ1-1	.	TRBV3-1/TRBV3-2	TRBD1	TGTGCCAGCAACTTGGGACAGGGTAACACTGAAGCTTTCTTT	CASNLGQGNTEAFF
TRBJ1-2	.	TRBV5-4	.	TGTGCCAGCAGCTTGGGTGTGGGTTTGCCCTATGGCTACACCTTC	CASSLGVGLPYGYTF
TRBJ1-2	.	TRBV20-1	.	TGCAGTGCCTCGGGGGGCTATGGCTACACCTTC	CSASGGYGYTF
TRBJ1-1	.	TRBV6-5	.	TGTGCCAGCACATCTCTAGGGGGCACTGAAGCTTTCTTT	CASTSLGGTEAFF
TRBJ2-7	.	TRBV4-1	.	TGCGCCAGCAGCCAAGATCGTGGGAGTGGGTACGAGCAGTACTTC	CASSQDRGSGYEQYF
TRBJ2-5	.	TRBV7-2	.	TGTGCCAGCAGCCTTACGACGGGTGGGACCCAGTACTTC	CASSLTTGGTQYF
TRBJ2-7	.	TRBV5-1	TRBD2	TGCGCCAGCAGCTTGGTGAGCGGGACCTACAAGCAGTACTTC	CASSLVSGTYKQYF
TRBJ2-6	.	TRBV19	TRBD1	TGTGCCAGTAGACAAGGGACAGGGGCGGTTTCTGGGGCCAACGTCCTGACTTTC	CASRQGTGAVSGANVLTF
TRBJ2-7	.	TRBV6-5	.	TGTGCCAGCAGTTACTCAACAGGGGAGGAAATCTACGAGCAGTACTTC	CASSYSTGEEIYEQYF
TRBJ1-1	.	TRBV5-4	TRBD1	TGTGCCAGCAGCCTGACAGGGCTTGAAGCTTTCTTT	CASSLTGLEAFF
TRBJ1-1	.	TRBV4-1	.	TGCGCCAGCAGCTCACCCGCGCGGGGGCTTACTGAAGCTTTCTTT	CASSSPARGLTEAFF
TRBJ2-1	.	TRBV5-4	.	TGTGCCAGCCTCCCGGCGGGCGGGAATGAGCAGTTCTTC	CASLPAGGNEQFF
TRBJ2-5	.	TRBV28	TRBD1	TGTGCCAGCACCGTACCCTCGACAGGGGGCGCGGAGACCCAGTACTTC	CASTVPSTGGAETQYF
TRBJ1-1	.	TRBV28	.	TGTGCCAGCAGTTTCGGTCTGAACACTGAAGCTTTCTTT	CASSFGLNTEAFF
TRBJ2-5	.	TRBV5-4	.	TGTGCCAGCAGGCGCGCGGATGCCCAGGAGACCCAGTACTTC	CASRRADAQETQYF
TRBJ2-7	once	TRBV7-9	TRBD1	TGTGCCAGCAGCTCGACCGGGACAGGATCCTACGAGCAGTACTTC	CASSSTGTGSYEQYF
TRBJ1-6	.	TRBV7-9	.	TGTGCCAGCAGCTTAGCCAGGCCTAATTCACCCCTCCACTTT	CASSLARPNSPLHF
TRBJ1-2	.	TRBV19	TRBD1	TGTGCCAGTACCAGGGACAGCCCCTATGGCTACACCTTC	CASTRDSPYGYTF
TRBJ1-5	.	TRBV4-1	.	TGCGCCAGCAGCCAACCCGACAGTAGCAATCAGCCCCAGCATTTT	CASSQPDSSNQPQHF